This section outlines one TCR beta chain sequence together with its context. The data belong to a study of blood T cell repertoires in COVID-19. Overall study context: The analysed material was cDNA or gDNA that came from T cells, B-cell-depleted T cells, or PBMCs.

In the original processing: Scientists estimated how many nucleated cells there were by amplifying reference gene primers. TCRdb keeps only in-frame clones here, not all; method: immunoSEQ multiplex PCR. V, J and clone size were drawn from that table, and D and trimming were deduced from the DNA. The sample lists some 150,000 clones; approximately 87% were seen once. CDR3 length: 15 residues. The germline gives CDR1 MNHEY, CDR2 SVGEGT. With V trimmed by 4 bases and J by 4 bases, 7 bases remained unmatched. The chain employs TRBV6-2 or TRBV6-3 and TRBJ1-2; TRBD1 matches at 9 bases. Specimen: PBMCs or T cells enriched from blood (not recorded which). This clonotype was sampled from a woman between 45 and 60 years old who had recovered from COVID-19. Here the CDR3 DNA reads TGTGCCAGCAGTTCTCGGACAGGGGTGAGCTATGGCTACACCTTC. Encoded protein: CASSSRTGVSYGYTF.